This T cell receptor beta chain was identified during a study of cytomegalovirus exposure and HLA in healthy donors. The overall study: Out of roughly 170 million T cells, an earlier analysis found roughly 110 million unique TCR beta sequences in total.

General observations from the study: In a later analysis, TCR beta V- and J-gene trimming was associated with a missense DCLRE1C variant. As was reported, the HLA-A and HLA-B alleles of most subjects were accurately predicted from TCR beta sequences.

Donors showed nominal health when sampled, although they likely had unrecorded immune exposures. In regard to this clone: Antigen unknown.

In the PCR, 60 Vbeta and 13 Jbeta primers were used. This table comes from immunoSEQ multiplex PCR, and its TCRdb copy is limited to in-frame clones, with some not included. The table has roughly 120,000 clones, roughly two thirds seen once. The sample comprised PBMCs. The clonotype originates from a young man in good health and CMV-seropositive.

The CDR3 DNA reads TGTGCCAGCAGTGAGTCCTCAGGGAACTATAATTCACCCCTCCACTTT. It specifies CASSESSGNYNSPLHF. This sequence joins TRBV25-1 and TRBJ1-6, with D perhaps TRBD1 (5 bases). Germline CDR1 reads MGHDK; CDR2 reads SYGVNS. There are 16 residues in the CDR3. V was shortened by 3 bases and J by 3 bases, with 12 bases between the two germline ends.